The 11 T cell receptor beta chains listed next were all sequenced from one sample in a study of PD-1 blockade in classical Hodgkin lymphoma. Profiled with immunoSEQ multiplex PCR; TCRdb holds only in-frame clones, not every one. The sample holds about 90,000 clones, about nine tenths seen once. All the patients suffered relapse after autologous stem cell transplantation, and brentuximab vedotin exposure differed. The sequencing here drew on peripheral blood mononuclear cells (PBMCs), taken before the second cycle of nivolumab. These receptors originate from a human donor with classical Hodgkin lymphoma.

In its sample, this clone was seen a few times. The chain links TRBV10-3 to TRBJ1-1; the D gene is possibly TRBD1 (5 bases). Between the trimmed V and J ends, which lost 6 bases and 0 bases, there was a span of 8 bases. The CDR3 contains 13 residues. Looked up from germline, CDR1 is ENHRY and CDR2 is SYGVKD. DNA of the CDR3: TGTGCCATCAGGGACACCGTGAACACTGAAGCTTTCTTT. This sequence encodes CAIRDTVNTEAFF.

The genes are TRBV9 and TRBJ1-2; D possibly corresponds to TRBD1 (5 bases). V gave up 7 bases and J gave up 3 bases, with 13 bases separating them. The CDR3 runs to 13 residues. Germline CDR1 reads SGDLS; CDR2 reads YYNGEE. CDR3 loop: CASSTARDYGYTF. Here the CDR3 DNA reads TGTGCCAGCTCCACCGCCAGGGACTATGGCTACACCTTC.

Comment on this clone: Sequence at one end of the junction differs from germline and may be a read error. The CDR3 loop reads CASSSQPGTEAGSIF. The CDR3 DNA is TGCGCCAGCAGCTCACAGCCCGGGACAGAAGCTGGGAGTATCTTT. This sequence joins TRBV5-1 and TRBJ1-1; 7 nucleotides agree with TRBD1. This CDR3 contains 15 residues. Germline V CDR1 and CDR2: SGHRS, YFSETQ.

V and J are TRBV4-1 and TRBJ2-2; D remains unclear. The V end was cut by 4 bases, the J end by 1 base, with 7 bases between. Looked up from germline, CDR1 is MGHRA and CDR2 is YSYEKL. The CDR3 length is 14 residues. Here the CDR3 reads CASSRTQNTGELFF. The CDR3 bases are TGCGCCAGCAGCCGGACCCAGAACACCGGGGAGCTGTTTTTT.

CDR3 sequence (DNA): TGTGCCATTCTAGGGCGGGACGGCTACAATGAGCAGTTCTTC. This gives the protein CAILGRDGYNEQFF. The chain has TRBV27 and TRBJ2-1, with D possibly being TRBD2 (6 bases). The CDR3 has 14 amino acids. CDR1 and CDR2 (germline): MNHEY, SMNVEV (reference sequence). Trimming removed 10 bases from V and 3 bases from J, with 16 bases in between.

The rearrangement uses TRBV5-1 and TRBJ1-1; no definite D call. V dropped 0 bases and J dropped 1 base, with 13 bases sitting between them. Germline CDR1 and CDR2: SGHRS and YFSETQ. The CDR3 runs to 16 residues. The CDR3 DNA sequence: TGCGCCAGCAGCTTGGAGCCGCGATCGGCGAACACTGAAGCTTTCTTT. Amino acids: CASSLEPRSANTEAFF.

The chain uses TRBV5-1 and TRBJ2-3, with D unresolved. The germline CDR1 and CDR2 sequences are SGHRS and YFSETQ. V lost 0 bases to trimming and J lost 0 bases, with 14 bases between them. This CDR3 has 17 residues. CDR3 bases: TGCGCCAGCAGCTTGGTTCCAGACTTTGCTAGCACAGATACGCAGTATTTT. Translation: CASSLVPDFASTDTQYF.

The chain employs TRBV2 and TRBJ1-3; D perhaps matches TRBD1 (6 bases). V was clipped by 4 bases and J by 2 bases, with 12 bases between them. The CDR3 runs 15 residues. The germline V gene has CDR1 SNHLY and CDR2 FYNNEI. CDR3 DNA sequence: TGTGCCAGCAGTGGAACAGGGCTCGCTGGAAACACCATATATTTT. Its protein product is CASSGTGLAGNTIYF.

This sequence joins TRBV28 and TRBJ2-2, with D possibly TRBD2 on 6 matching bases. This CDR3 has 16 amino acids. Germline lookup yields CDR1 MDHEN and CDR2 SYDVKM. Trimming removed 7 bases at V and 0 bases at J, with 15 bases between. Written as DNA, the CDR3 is TGTGCCAGCATCACGGGCGGGGTCGCGAACACCGGGGAGCTGTTTTTT. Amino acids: CASITGGVANTGELFF.

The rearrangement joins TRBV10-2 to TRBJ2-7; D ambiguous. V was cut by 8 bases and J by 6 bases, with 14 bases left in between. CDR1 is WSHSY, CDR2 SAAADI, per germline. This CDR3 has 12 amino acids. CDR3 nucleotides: TGCGCCAGCGGCGCCACCGGTCCCGAGCAGTACTTC. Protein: CASGATGPEQYF.

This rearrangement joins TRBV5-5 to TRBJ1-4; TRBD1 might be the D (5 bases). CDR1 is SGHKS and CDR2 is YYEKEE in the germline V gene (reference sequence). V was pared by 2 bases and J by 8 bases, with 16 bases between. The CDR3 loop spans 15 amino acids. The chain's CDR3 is CASSFPGAAIEKLFF. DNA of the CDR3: TGTGCCAGCAGCTTTCCCGGGGCGGCTATCGAAAAACTGTTTTTT.